A single sample gave rise to the 23 T cell receptor beta chains below, sequenced in a study of T cell repertoires in cytomegalovirus infection. TCRdb analysed the reads with MiXCR anew, one entry per CDR3 protein. The sample holds some 920,000 distinct CDR3 sequences, around 32% seen once. These TCRs are of unknown antigen specificity. The sample in question was cultured CD8+ T cells from PBMCs, obtained from culture after CMV antigen stimulation. Receptors were obtained from a human donor in good health (CMV status not recorded). Some clones in this sample may be carry-over from other donors' samples.

This clonotype has a handful of counts. The rearrangement joins TRBV15 to TRBJ1-5; D unresolved. Germline V gives CDR1 LNHNV, CDR2 YYDKDF (reference sequence). The V gene lost 6 bases and the J gene lost 3 bases, with 12 bases spanning the gap. The CDR3 is 14 residues long. The CDR3 nucleotides read TGTGCCACCAGGACATGGTCATCCAATCAGCCCCAGCATTTT. It encodes CATRTWSSNQPQHF.

This clonotype was found a few times. The chain recombines TRBV6-6 with TRBJ2-3, with D possibly being TRBD1 or TRBD2 (6 bases each). CDR1 is MNHNY and CDR2 is SVGAGI in the germline V gene (reference sequence). V lost 4 bases and J lost 4, with 15 bases in between. CDR3 length: 15 residues. This chain's CDR3 is CASSSRGPGADTQYF. CDR3 in DNA: TGTGCCAGCAGTTCTCGGGGGCCAGGGGCAGATACGCAGTATTTT.

The J gene is TRBJ2-7, the V gene TRBV7-4; 8 bases agree with TRBD2. The CDR3 runs 15 residues. Germline CDR1 reads SGHVT; CDR2 reads SQSDAQ. The V gene end was trimmed by 5 bases and the J gene end by 2 bases; junction bases not matched to a gene: 8. The CDR3 coding sequence is TGTGCCAGCAGCCAACCGGGGGGGTCGACCTACGAGCAGTACTTC. This gives the protein CASSQPGGSTYEQYF.

This chain joins TRBV6-5 and TRBJ2-1; 8 bases map to TRBD2. The CDR3 sequence is 15 residues long. With V trimmed by 6 bases and J by 4 bases, 8 bases remained unmatched. In germline, CDR1 is MNHEY, CDR2 SVGAGI. CDR3 bases: TGTGCCAGCAGCGCGCGGGCGGGGGGTTACAATGAGCAGTTCTTC. Its protein product is CASSARAGGYNEQFF.

This clonotype was counted a few times. The chain joins TRBV28 to TRBJ2-7; tentatively, D is TRBD1 (6 bases). Deletions cut 5 bases from V and 0 bases from J, with 14 bases between. The CDR3 contains 15 residues. Germline V CDR1 and CDR2: MDHEN, SYDVKM. This chain's CDR3 is CASSPLTGISYEQYV. CDR3 in DNA: TGTGCCAGCAGTCCCCTGACAGGTATCTCCTACGAGCAGTACGTC.

This chain links TRBV10-3 with TRBJ1-1; the match to TRBD1 covers 9 bases. The CDR3 has 15 amino acids. Germline V gene sequence: CDR1 ENHRY, CDR2 SYGVKD. V trimming: 10 bases; J trimming: 1 base; junction bases outside the gene matches: 10. The CDR3 DNA reads as TGTGCCACACTAAACGAGGGACAGGGGAACACTGAAGCTTTCTTT. This translates into CATLNEGQGNTEAFF.

This clonotype showed up just a few times. The CDR3 loop is CASYLSTSDTEAFF. CDR3 nucleotides: TGTGCTAGCTACCTATCGACCTCGGACACTGAAGCTTTCTTT. The V gene is TRBV12-5, the J gene TRBJ1-1; D is uncertain. Germline V gives CDR1 LGHNT, CDR2 FRNRAP. The CDR3 totals 14 residues. Trimming shortened V by 9 bases and J by 3 bases, and 17 bases separated the two germline ends.

DNA of the CDR3: TGTGCCAGCAGGGACCGGACCAGAGGAACTGAAGCTTTCTTT. Residues: CASRDRTRGTEAFF. This chain connects TRBV6-6 to TRBJ1-1; the D is unclear. Trimming removed 6 bases at V and 5 bases at J, with 16 bases between. CDR3 length equals 14 residues. Germline V gene data show CDR1 as MNHNY and CDR2 as SVGAGI (reference sequence).

The chain employs TRBV9 and TRBJ1-2; possible D gene TRBD1, 6 bases. The V end lost 4 bases, the J end lost 2 bases, and 12 bases lay between the germline ends. The CDR3 has 14 residues. Germline lookup yields CDR1 SGDLS and CDR2 YYNGEE. CDR3 protein: CASSPGAGNYGYTF. The CDR3, as DNA: TGTGCCAGCAGCCCGGGGGCGGGGAACTATGGCTACACCTTC. The full variable domain, in which reference TRBV9 and TRBJ1-2 provide the parts outside the CDR3, is DSGVTQTPKHLITATGQRVTLRCSPRSGDLSVYWYQQSLDQGLQFLIQYYNGEERAKGNILERFSAQQFPDLHSELNLSSLELGDSALYFCASSPGAGNYGYTFGSGTRLTVV.

The rearrangement joins TRBV6-2 or TRBV6-3 to TRBJ2-7, with unresolved D. Trimming cost V 10 bases and J 7 bases, with 17 bases left between them. The CDR3 has 12 amino acids. Germline V CDR1 and CDR2: MNHEY, SVGEGT. The CDR3 region is CATNPAGGEQYV. Written as DNA, the CDR3 is TGTGCCACTAATCCTGCAGGCGGAGAGCAGTACGTC.

This clonotype was detected only a few times. V usage is TRBV14 and J usage is TRBJ1-5; the D gene is possibly TRBD1 (5 bases). Trimming left V 3 bases short and J 7 bases short, with 10 bases between. Germline V CDR1 and CDR2: SGHDN, FVKESK. The length of the CDR3 is 13 residues. In DNA form, the CDR3 reads TGTGCCAGCAGCCAGGGACGGCGACAGCCCCAGCATTTT. This codes for CASSQGRRQPQHF.

This clonotype was seen repeatedly, ten times or more. The rearrangement joins TRBV7-2 to TRBJ1-2; D may be TRBD1 (6 bases). In germline, CDR1 is SGHTA, CDR2 FQGNSA. Trimming removed 0 bases from V and 4 bases from J, with 12 bases in between. The CDR3 covers 15 residues. The CDR3 sequence: CASSLAGGRVYGYTF. The DNA for the CDR3 is TGTGCCAGCAGCTTAGCAGGGGGGCGCGTCTATGGCTACACCTTC.

This chain connects TRBV11-3 to TRBJ2-2; 7 bases line up with TRBD1. The CDR3 is 17 amino acids. Germline-derived CDR1 and CDR2 are SGHNT and YENEEA. Unmatched junction bases numbered 16, after V lost 4 bases and J lost 8 bases. The CDR3 here is CASSSYPQSQGSGELFF. CDR3 coding DNA: TGTGCCAGCAGCTCGTACCCCCAATCACAGGGGTCGGGGGAGCTGTTTTTT.

The chain couples TRBV6-5 to TRBJ1-2, with 8 bases identical to TRBD1. The CDR3 consists of 14 residues. The V segment lost 2 bases and the J segment 6 bases; nucleotides outside the gene matches: 5. Per germline, CDR1 MNHEY and CDR2 SVGAGI. The CDR3 nucleotides are TGTGCCAGCAGTTACGGTGCAGGGGGCCATGGCTACACCTTC. It specifies CASSYGAGGHGYTF.

The sample holds a few counts of this clonotype. The chain uses TRBV6-6 and TRBJ1-4; 7 bases agree with TRBD1. J lost 8 bases, V lost 5 bases, and 8 bases had no gene match. The CDR3 extends over 14 amino acids. Germline V CDR1 and CDR2: MNHNY, SVGAGI (reference sequence). DNA of the CDR3: TGTGCCAGCAGTGCATGGGGGACAGAGGAAAAACTGTTTTTT. It encodes CASSAWGTEEKLFF.

On this clonotype: This may come from a read error, since a much larger clone is one base off. CDR3 in amino acids: CTSSPRTGLAGTEAFF. DNA for the CDR3: TGTACCAGCAGCCCGAGGACAGGTCTGGCGGGCACTGAAGCTTTCTTT. The genes are TRBV7-8 and TRBJ1-1; 7 nucleotides agree with TRBD1. Germline V CDR1 and CDR2: SGHVS, FQNEAQ. The CDR3 spans 16 residues.

V usage is TRBV28 and J usage is TRBJ1-2; TRBD1 might be the D (5 bases). The CDR3 covers 13 residues. CDR1 and CDR2 from the germline V gene are MDHEN and SYDVKM. Trimming shortened V by 10 bases and J by 5 bases, and 17 bases separated the two germline ends. The chain's CDR3 is CATRPGTAYGYTF. In DNA, the CDR3 is TGTGCCACCCGCCCCGGGACGGCGTATGGCTACACCTTC.

This clonotype was counted at least ten times. This chain connects TRBV27 to TRBJ1-4, with unresolved D. Trimming took 5 bases from V and 8 from J, leaving 9 bases between them. From germline, CDR1 is MNHEY and CDR2 SMNVEV (reference sequence). The CDR3 extends over 12 amino acids. The CDR3: CASSRLGEKLFF. The CDR3 DNA is TGTGCCAGCAGTCGGTTAGGGGAAAAACTGTTTTTT.

The chain employs TRBV20-1 and TRBJ1-2; no definite D call. V lost 1 base and J lost 6, with 3 bases in between. CDR3 size: 10 residues. Germline V CDR1 and CDR2: DFQATT, SNEGSKA (reference sequence). The CDR3 sequence is CSARGDGYTF. The CDR3 coding sequence is TGCAGTGCTAGAGGGGATGGCTACACCTTC.

This clonotype showed up just a few times. This chain links TRBV10-3 with TRBJ2-3; D gene ambiguous. In germline, CDR1 is ENHRY, CDR2 SYGVKD. Trimming took 3 bases from V and 6 from J, leaving 16 bases between them. The CDR3 consists of 15 residues. Written as DNA, the CDR3 is TGTGCCATCAGTGACGCTCTCACCCCGCAGGATACGCAGTATTTT. This translates into CAISDALTPQDTQYF.

The V gene is TRBV28, the J gene TRBJ2-4; the D gene is possibly TRBD2 (6 bases). The CDR3 is 14 residues long. CDR1 and CDR2 (germline): MDHEN, SYDVKM. Trimming pared 6 bases from V and 3 bases from J, leaving 12 bases between. The DNA of the CDR3 is TGTGCCAGCAGACGCCCCGGGGGCAAAAACATTCAGTACTTC. It encodes CASRRPGGKNIQYF.

This clonotype has just a few counts. The chain is built from TRBV27 and TRBJ1-1; weak D call: TRBD1 (6 bases). This CDR3 spans 13 amino acids. The V end lost 4 bases, the J end lost 4 bases, and 10 bases lay between the germline ends. Germline CDR1 MNHEY, CDR2 SMNVEV (reference sequence). The CDR3 DNA sequence: TGTGCCAGCAGTTCAGGACAGAGCACTGAAGCTTTCTTT. Protein: CASSSGQSTEAFF.

By share, this clonotype counts as medium-sized. The genes are TRBV7-2 and TRBJ2-2; the D gene is possibly TRBD1 (5 bases). V was clipped by 5 bases and J by 7 bases, with 14 bases between them. Germline CDR1 SGHTA, CDR2 FQGNSA. CDR3 size: 14 residues. The CDR3 DNA follows: TGTGCCAGCAGCAGGGGCCTCCATGGCGGGGAGCTGTTTTTT. Amino acid sequence: CASSRGLHGGELFF.